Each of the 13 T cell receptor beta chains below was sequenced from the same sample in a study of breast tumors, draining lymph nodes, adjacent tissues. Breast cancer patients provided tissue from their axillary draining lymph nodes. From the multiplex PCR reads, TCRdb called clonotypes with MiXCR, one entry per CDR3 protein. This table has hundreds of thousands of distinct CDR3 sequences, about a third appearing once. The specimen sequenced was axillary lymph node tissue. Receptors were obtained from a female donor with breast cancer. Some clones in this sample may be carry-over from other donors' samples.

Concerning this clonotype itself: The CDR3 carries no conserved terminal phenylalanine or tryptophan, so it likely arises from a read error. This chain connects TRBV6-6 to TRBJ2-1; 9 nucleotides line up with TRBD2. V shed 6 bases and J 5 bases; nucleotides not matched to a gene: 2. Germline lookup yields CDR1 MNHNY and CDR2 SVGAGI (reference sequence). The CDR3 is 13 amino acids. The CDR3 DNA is TGTGCCAGCAGCCGACTAGCGGACAATGAGCAGTTCTCC. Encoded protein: CASSRLADNEQFS.

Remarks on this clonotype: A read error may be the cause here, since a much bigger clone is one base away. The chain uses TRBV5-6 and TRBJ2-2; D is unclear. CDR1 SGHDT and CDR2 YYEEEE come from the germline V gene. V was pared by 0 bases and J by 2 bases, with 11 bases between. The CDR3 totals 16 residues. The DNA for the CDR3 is TGTGCCAGCAGCTTGGAAACGGCACTAAACACCGGGGAGCTGTTTTTT. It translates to CASSLETALNTGELFF.

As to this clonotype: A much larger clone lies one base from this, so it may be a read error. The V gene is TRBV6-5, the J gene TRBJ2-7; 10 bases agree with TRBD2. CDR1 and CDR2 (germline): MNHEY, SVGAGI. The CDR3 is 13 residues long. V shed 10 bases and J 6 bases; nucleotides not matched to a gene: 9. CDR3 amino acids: CAIRPLAGGEQYF. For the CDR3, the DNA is TGTGCCATCCGACCTTTAGCGGGAGGCGAGCAGTACTTC.

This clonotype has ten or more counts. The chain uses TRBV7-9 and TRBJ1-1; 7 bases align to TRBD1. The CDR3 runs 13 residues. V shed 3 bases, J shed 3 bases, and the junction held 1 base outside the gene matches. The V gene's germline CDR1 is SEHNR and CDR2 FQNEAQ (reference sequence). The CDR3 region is CASSFTGDTEAFF. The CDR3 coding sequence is TGTGCCAGCAGCTTTACAGGGGACACTGAAGCTTTCTTT.

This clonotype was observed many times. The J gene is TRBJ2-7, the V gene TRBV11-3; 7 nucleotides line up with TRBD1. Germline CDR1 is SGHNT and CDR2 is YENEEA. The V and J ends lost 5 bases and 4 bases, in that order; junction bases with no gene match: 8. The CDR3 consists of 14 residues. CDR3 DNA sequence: TGTGCCAGCAGCCACCGGGACAGCAGATACGAGCAGTACTTC. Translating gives CASSHRDSRYEQYF.

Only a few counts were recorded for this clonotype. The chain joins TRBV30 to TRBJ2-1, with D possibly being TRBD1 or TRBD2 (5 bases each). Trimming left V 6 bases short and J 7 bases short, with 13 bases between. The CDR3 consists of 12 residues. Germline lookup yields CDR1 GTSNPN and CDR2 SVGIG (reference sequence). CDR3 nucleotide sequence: TGTGCCTGCCTCCAGGGAGTGAATGAGCAGTTCTTC. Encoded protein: CACLQGVNEQFF. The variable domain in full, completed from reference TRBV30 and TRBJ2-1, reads SQTIHQWPATLVQPVGSPLSLECTVEGTSNPNLYWYRQAAGRGLQLLFYSVGIGQISSEVPQNLSASRPQDRQFILSSKKLLLSDSGFYLCACLQGVNEQFFGPGTRLTVL.

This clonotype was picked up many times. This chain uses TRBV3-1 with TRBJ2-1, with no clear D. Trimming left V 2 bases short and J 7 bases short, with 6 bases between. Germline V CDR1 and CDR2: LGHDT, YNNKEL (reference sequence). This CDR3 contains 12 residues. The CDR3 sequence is CASSQFVNEQFF. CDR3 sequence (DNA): TGTGCCAGCAGCCAATTCGTGAATGAGCAGTTCTTC.

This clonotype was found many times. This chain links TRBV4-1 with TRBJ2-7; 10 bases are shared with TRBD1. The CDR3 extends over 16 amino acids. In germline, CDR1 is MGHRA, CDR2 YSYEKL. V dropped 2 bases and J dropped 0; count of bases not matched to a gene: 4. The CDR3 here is CASSQPGQGGSYEQYF. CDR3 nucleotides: TGCGCCAGCAGCCAACCCGGACAGGGGGGCTCCTACGAGCAGTACTTC.

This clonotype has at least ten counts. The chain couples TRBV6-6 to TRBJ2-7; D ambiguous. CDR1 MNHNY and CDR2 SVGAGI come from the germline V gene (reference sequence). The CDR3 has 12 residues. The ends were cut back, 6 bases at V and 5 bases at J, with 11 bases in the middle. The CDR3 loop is CASRSYRDEQYF. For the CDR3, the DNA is TGTGCCAGCAGATCCTATCGCGACGAGCAGTACTTC.

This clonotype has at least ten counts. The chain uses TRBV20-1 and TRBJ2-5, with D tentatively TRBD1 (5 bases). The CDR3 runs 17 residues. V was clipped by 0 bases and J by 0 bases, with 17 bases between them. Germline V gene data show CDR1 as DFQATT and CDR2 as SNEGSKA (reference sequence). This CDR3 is CSARDEGRTFYQETQYF. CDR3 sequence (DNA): TGCAGTGCTAGAGATGAAGGCAGGACATTCTACCAAGAGACCCAGTACTTC.

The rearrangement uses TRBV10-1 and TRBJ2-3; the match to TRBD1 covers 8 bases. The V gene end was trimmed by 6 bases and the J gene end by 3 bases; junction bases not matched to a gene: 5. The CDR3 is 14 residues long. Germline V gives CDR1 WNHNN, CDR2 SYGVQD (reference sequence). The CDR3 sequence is CASSPGGRTDTQYF. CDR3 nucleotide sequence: TGCGCCAGCAGCCCAGGGGGCCGGACAGATACGCAGTATTTT.

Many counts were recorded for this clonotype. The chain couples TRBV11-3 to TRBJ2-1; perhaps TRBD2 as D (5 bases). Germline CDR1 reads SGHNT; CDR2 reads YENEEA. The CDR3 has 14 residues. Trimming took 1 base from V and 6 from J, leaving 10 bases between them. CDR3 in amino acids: CASSLGRVGNEQFF. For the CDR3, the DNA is TGTGCCAGCAGCTTAGGGCGGGTTGGCAATGAGCAGTTCTTC.

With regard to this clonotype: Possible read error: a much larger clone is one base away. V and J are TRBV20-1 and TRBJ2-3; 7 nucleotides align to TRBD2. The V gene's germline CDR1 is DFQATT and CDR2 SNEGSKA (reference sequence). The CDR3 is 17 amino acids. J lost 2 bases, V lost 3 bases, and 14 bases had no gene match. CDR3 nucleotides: TGCAGTGCTAGCTCCCCGTTAGCGGGTTCACCCACAGATACGCAGTATTTT. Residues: CSASSPLAGSPTDTQYF.